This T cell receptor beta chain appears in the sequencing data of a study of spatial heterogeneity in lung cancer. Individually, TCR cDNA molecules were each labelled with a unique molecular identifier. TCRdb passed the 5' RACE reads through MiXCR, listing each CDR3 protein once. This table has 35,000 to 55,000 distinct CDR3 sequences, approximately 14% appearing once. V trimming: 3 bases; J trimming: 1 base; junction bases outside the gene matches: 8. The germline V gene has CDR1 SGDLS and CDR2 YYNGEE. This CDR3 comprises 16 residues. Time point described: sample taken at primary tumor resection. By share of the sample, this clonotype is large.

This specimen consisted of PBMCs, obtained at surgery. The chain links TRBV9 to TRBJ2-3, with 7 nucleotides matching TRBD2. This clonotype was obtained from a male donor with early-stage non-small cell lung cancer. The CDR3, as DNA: TGTGCCAGCAGCGGACCTGAGCGGGAAGGCACAGATACGCAGTATTTT. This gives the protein CASSGPEREGTDTQYF.